The rows below give T cell receptor beta chains drawn from one sample of a study of blood T cell repertoires in COVID-19. Generated by immunoSEQ multiplex PCR, the TCRdb table keeps only in-frame clones and is missing some. The table has approximately 170,000 clones, about 89% seen once. The sample taken for sequencing was peripheral blood. The receptors derive from a young man who had recovered from COVID-19. The CDR3 runs from the conserved cysteine through the conserved F or W. A D gene is named only where the DNA matches it firmly. Clone size, where shown, is once, few, many, or a class for clones that have expanded.

D	J	size	V	DNA	CDR3
-	TRBJ1-2	-	TRBV10-3	TGTGCCATCAGTGAGACAACCTATGGCTACACCTTC	CAISETTYGYTF
-	TRBJ2-5	once	TRBV27	TGTGCCAGCAGTCCTCAGATTAAAGAGACCCAGTACTTC	CASSPQIKETQYF
TRBD1	TRBJ2-3	-	TRBV10-3	TGTGCCATCGGGACAGGGGACACAGATACGCAGTATTTT	CAIGTGDTDTQYF
-	TRBJ2-3	-	TRBV5-4	TGTGCCAGCAGCGAAACCGCGGAGCTCACAGATACGCAGTATTTT	CASSETAELTDTQYF
-	TRBJ2-1	-	TRBV7-2	TGTGCCAGCACCGGGAGCGCGAGTGAGCAGTTCTTC	CASTGSASEQFF
TRBD2	TRBJ2-1	-	TRBV11-3	TGTGCCAGCAGCTTAAGCACTAGTCTAGCGGGAGGGCCCTACAATGAGCAGTTCTTC	CASSLSTSLAGGPYNEQFF
-	TRBJ2-3	many	TRBV10-1	TGCGCCAGCAGTACTAGCAGAGATACGCAGTATTTT	CASSTSRDTQYF
TRBD1	TRBJ1-5	few	TRBV7-2	TGTGCCAGCAGCTTCATTACAGGGGGCGGACGGCAGCCCCAGCATTTT	CASSFITGGGRQPQHF
TRBD2	TRBJ2-7	-	TRBV6-6	TGTGCCAGCAGTTACACGGGACTAGCGGGAAACGAGCAGTACTTC	CASSYTGLAGNEQYF
-	TRBJ2-3	once	TRBV5-1	TGCGCCAGCAGCCTACCCCCCTCGAATACGCAGTATTTT	CASSLPPSNTQYF
-	TRBJ2-2	-	TRBV11-3	TGTGCCAGCAGCTTAGACAGATACACCGGGGAGCTGTTTTTT	CASSLDRYTGELFF
TRBD2	TRBJ2-7	-	TRBV2	TGTGCCAGCAGCAGTGACGTAGCGGGAGGCCACGAGCAGTACTTC	CASSSDVAGGHEQYF
-	TRBJ2-5	-	TRBV18	TGTGCCAGCTCACGGGCCAGGGAGACCCAGTACTTC	CASSRARETQYF
TRBD1	TRBJ2-2	-	TRBV28	TGTGCCAGCAAGACAGGGATTACCGGGGAGCTGTTTTTT	CASKTGITGELFF
-	TRBJ2-1	-	TRBV7-2	TGTGCCAGCAGCTTAGGAGCACCGGGTTCCTACAATGAGCAGTTCTTC	CASSLGAPGSYNEQFF
-	TRBJ1-3	-	TRBV10-1	TGCGCCAGAAACAAACAGGGTGGCCATGGAAACACCATATATTTT	CARNKQGGHGNTIYF
TRBD1	TRBJ2-1	-	TRBV19	TGTGCCAGTAGTCGGTACAGGGGGGATGAGCAGTTCTTC	CASSRYRGDEQFF
-	TRBJ2-2	-	TRBV5-6	TGTGCCAGCAGCTTGACAGGGCCCGGGGAGCTGTTTTTT	CASSLTGPGELFF
-	TRBJ2-3	-	TRBV2	TGTGCCAGCAGTAAAATTACCGGGGCAGATACGCAGTATTTT	CASSKITGADTQYF
TRBD2	TRBJ2-7	-	TRBV6-1	TGTGCCAGCAGTGAAGAAGGGCGGGAGATCTACGAGCAGTACTTC	CASSEEGREIYEQYF
-	TRBJ1-5	-	TRBV5-5	TGTGCCAGCAGCCCGACAGGAAATCAGCCCCAGCATTTT	CASSPTGNQPQHF